Shown below are 29 T cell receptor beta chains from a single sample sequenced in a study of blood T cell repertoires in COVID-19 (dated by TCRdb to the early 2020s). To prepare the library, the immunoSEQ multiplex PCR assay was applied. Here the immuneACCESS table is served through TCRdb, limited to in-frame sequences with V and J called. Missing clones are a known gap in these copies; in checked studies unresolved V genes cover under half, and the rest lacks a known reason. For this sample there are 65,000 to 75,000 clones; around 90% appear just once. Of the sample, over 10% falls within the top ten clones. The sequencing input was peripheral blood. The receptors originated from a human donor with active COVID-19. The donor label of this sample is uncertain.

The chain couples TRBV28 to TRBJ1-4; 11 nucleotides line up with TRBD1. V trimming: 5 bases; J trimming: 2 bases; junction bases outside the gene matches: 7. This CDR3 has 17 residues. Germline lookup yields CDR1 MDHEN and CDR2 SYDVKM. CDR3 nucleotide sequence: TGTGCCAGCAGTACCAGGACAGGGGGCAGGACTAATGAAAAACTGTTTTTT. It encodes CASSTRTGGRTNEKLFF.

The chain is built from TRBV11-2 and TRBJ2-2; 9 bases are a match to TRBD2. The V gene's germline CDR1 is SGHAT and CDR2 FQNNGV. V shed 3 bases and J 6 bases; nucleotides not matched to a gene: 5. There are 15 residues in the CDR3. The CDR3 sequence is CASSFSGSYPGELFF. The DNA of the CDR3 is TGTGCCAGCAGCTTTAGCGGGAGCTACCCCGGGGAGCTGTTTTTT.

The chain uses TRBV11-2 and TRBJ2-2, with D tentatively TRBD2 (5 bases). Germline assignment: CDR1 SGHAT and CDR2 FQNNGV. The CDR3 is 14 residues long. Deletions cut 5 bases from V and 5 bases from J, with 12 bases between. The CDR3, as DNA: TGTGCCAGCAGCATCACACTAGTAACCGGGGAGCTGTTTTTT. Protein: CASSITLVTGELFF.

This sequence joins TRBV6-5 and TRBJ2-5; TRBD2 matches 7 bases. The CDR3 totals 15 residues. The germline V gene has CDR1 MNHEY and CDR2 SVGAGI. With 10 bases clipped from V and 0 bases from J, the junction kept 11 bases outside the gene matches. For the CDR3, the DNA is TGTGCCACCGTAGCAGCGGGGCAAAACCAAGAGACCCAGTACTTC. This gives the protein CATVAAGQNQETQYF.

The chain has TRBV20-1 and TRBJ2-2, with D possibly matching TRBD1 (8 bases). The V gene lost 3 bases and the J gene lost 5 bases, with 22 bases spanning the gap. Germline lookup yields CDR1 DFQATT and CDR2 SNEGSKA (reference sequence). The CDR3 is 17 residues long. CDR3 in DNA: TGCAGTGCTAGTACCACAGGGGGAGGGCCGCGGACCGGGGAGCTGTTTTTT. Protein product: CSASTTGGGPRTGELFF.

Written as DNA, the CDR3 is TGTGCCAGCAGCCCACAACAGGGAATGGGTGAGCAGTTCTTC. Translating it yields CASSPQQGMGEQFF. The rearrangement joins TRBV6-2 or TRBV6-3 to TRBJ2-1; tentatively, D is TRBD1 (6 bases). The germline V gene has CDR1 MNHEY and CDR2 SVGEGT. The CDR3 is 14 residues long. The V and J ends lost 6 bases and 9 bases respectively, with 18 bases between them.

The chain is built from TRBV10-3 and TRBJ2-7, with a possible D match to TRBD2 (5 bases). Germline CDR1 reads ENHRY; CDR2 reads SYGVKD. With 3 bases removed from V and 2 bases from J, the gap between germline ends came to 11 bases. The CDR3 loop spans 14 amino acids. The CDR3 DNA reads TGTGCCATCAGTGACTTCAGCGGCACCTACGAGCAGTACTTC. Translation gives CAISDFSGTYEQYF.

The rearrangement links TRBV7-2 to TRBJ1-3; D remains unclear. The CDR3 runs 15 residues. The germline CDR1 and CDR2 sequences are SGHTA and FQGNSA. Trimming left V 3 bases short and J 4 bases short, with 13 bases between. CDR3 sequence: CASSFGDVAGNTIYF. In DNA form, the CDR3 reads TGTGCCAGCAGCTTCGGGGATGTCGCAGGAAACACCATATATTTT. The variable domain in full, with the rest retrieved from reference TRBV7-2 and TRBJ1-3, is GAGVSQSPSNKVTEKGKDVELRCDPISGHTALYWYRQSLGQGLEFLIYFQGNSAPDKSGLPSDRFSAERTGGSVSTLTIQRTQQEDSAVYLCASSFGDVAGNTIYFGEGSWLTVV.

The chain recombines TRBV5-1 with TRBJ1-4, with D uncertain. This CDR3 has 14 amino acids. Germline V gene sequence: CDR1 SGHRS, CDR2 YFSETQ. V was trimmed by 4 bases and J by 4 bases, leaving 11 bases between them. CDR3 in amino acids: CASSLNSHNEKLFF. The CDR3 nucleotides read TGCGCCAGCAGCCTCAACAGTCATAATGAAAAACTGTTTTTT.

The CDR3 DNA reads as TGCAGTGCCCGGGCGGGCCACGAGCAGTACTTC. Translated, it gives CSARAGHEQYF. The gene calls are TRBV20-1 and TRBJ2-7, with a weak D call TRBD2 (5 bases). Between the trimmed V and J ends, which lost 6 bases and 5 bases, there was a span of 11 bases. Germline CDR1 reads DFQATT; CDR2 reads SNEGSKA (reference sequence). The length of the CDR3 is 11 residues.

The rearrangement uses TRBV6-5 and TRBJ1-1; tentative D call: TRBD1 (5 bases). Germline CDR1 MNHEY, CDR2 SVGAGI. The CDR3 is made up of 16 amino acids. Between the trimmed V and J ends, which lost 4 bases and 6 bases, there was a span of 21 bases. CDR3 DNA sequence: TGTGCCAGCAGTTTACAGGCTCTCGTTCAGACGGCTGAAGCTTTCTTT. This translates into CASSLQALVQTAEAFF.

This clone was observed a single time. The V gene is TRBV13, the J gene TRBJ2-1, with unresolved D. The CDR3 runs to 11 residues. Trimming stripped 3 bases from V and 9 bases from J, with 6 bases between. The germline V gene encodes CDR1 PRHDT and CDR2 FYEKMQ (reference sequence). The DNA for the CDR3 is TGTGCCAGCAGCTTCCTCCGTGAGCAGTTCTTC. Residues: CASSFLREQFF.

This clone was found many times. The rearrangement links TRBV28 to TRBJ2-7, with a tentative D call TRBD1 (5 bases). This CDR3 spans 12 amino acids. V was clipped by 5 bases and J by 7 bases, with 12 bases between them. Germline CDR1 is MDHEN and CDR2 is SYDVKM. This chain's CDR3 is CASSANRWEQYF. CDR3 DNA sequence: TGTGCCAGCAGTGCTAACAGGTGGGAGCAGTACTTC.

The genes are TRBV4-2 and TRBJ1-2; unclear D gene. Germline values: CDR1 LGHNA, CDR2 YNFKEQ. Trimming took 0 bases from V and 2 from J, leaving 7 bases between them. There are 14 residues in the CDR3. CDR3 residues: CASSQDSGNYGYTF. The CDR3 coding sequence is TGTGCCAGCAGCCAAGATTCCGGGAACTATGGCTACACCTTC.

The V and J genes are TRBV13 and TRBJ2-1; the match to TRBD2 covers 9 bases. Germline trimming cut 0 bases from V and 1 base from J; bases unmatched to any gene: 1. The CDR3 loop spans 16 amino acids. The germline V gene encodes CDR1 PRHDT and CDR2 FYEKMQ (reference sequence). The CDR3 DNA is TGTGCCAGCAGCTTAGGGACTAGCGGATCCTACAATGAGCAGTTCTTC. Encoded protein: CASSLGTSGSYNEQFF. Filled out from reference TRBV13 and TRBJ2-1, the complete variable domain reads AAGVIQSPRHLIKEKRETATLKCYPIPRHDTVYWYQQGPGQDPQFLISFYEKMQSDKGSIPDRFSAQQFSDYHSELNMSSLELGDSALYFCASSLGTSGSYNEQFFGPGTRLTVL.

The chain uses TRBV7-2 and TRBJ2-1; D unclear. The CDR3 length is 14 residues. Germline CDR1 is SGHTA and CDR2 is FQGNSA. Trimming removed 2 bases from V and 6 bases from J, with 11 bases in between. The CDR3: CASSLQVLSNEQFF. CDR3 in DNA: TGTGCCAGCAGCTTACAGGTCCTGTCCAATGAGCAGTTCTTC.

The V call is TRBV24-1, the J call TRBJ2-1; D might be TRBD1 (6 bases). Germline V CDR1 and CDR2: KGHDR, SFDVKD. The CDR3 spans 15 residues. Trimming stripped 3 bases from V and 4 bases from J, with 12 bases between. CDR3 coding DNA: TGTGCCACCAGTGATGGGACAACCCTTTACAATGAGCAGTTCTTC. Translating gives CATSDGTTLYNEQFF.

The chain carries TRBV29-1 and TRBJ2-5; D is possibly TRBD1 (6 bases). Germline values: CDR1 SQVTM, CDR2 ANQGSEA. This CDR3 has 14 residues. Deletions cut 6 bases from V and 2 bases from J, with 16 bases between. DNA of the CDR3: TGCAGCGTCATAGGGGACCAGGGGCAAGAGACCCAGTACTTC. Amino acid sequence: CSVIGDQGQETQYF.

The chain combines TRBV5-4 with TRBJ2-1, with D unresolved. Deletions cut 0 bases from V and 2 bases from J, with 18 bases between. This CDR3 is 18 amino acids long. The germline gives CDR1 SGHNT, CDR2 YYREEE (reference sequence). The CDR3 bases are TGTGCCAGCAGCTTGGGGTCTCCCCGACTCGCCGCCTACAATGAGCAGTTCTTC. Translated: CASSLGSPRLAAYNEQFF.

The V and J genes are TRBV28 and TRBJ2-1; D gene unclear. Germline CDR1 MDHEN, CDR2 SYDVKM. This CDR3 spans 14 amino acids. V dropped 3 bases and J dropped 7 bases, with 13 bases sitting between them. CDR3 amino acids: CASSLGATTNEQFF. As DNA, the CDR3 is TGTGCCAGCAGTTTGGGCGCCACAACTAATGAGCAGTTCTTC.

The chain employs TRBV6-2 or TRBV6-3 and TRBJ1-2, with TRBD1 as a possible D gene (5 bases). V was shortened by 0 bases and J by 3 bases, with 20 bases between the two germline ends. The CDR3 sequence is 18 residues long. Germline CDR1 reads MNHEY; CDR2 reads SVGEGT. CDR3 in amino acids: CASSYSITGGAGDYGYTF. The DNA for the CDR3 is TGTGCCAGCAGTTACTCAATTACAGGTGGGGCAGGAGACTATGGCTACACCTTC.

This clone was picked up one time. This chain uses TRBV9 with TRBJ1-3; unclear D gene. Germline-derived CDR1 and CDR2 are SGDLS and YYNGEE. This CDR3 contains 18 residues. Trimming left V 4 bases short and J 0 bases short, with 20 bases between. The CDR3 reads CASSPTVSRVDSGNTIYF. The CDR3 nucleotides are TGTGCCAGCAGCCCCACAGTATCCCGAGTAGACTCTGGAAACACCATATATTTT.

The V and J genes are TRBV28 and TRBJ2-7; D perhaps matches TRBD1 (5 bases). Trimming cost V 7 bases and J 2 bases, with 18 bases left between them. The CDR3 is 15 residues long. Germline lookup yields CDR1 MDHEN and CDR2 SYDVKM. The CDR3 here is CASTPNARATYEQYF. The CDR3 bases are TGTGCCAGCACCCCCAATGCCAGGGCTACCTACGAGCAGTACTTC.

The chain combines TRBV7-8 with TRBJ2-3; weak D call: TRBD2 (6 bases). This CDR3 contains 16 residues. Germline assignment: CDR1 SGHVS and CDR2 FQNEAQ. Trimming stripped 4 bases from V and 2 bases from J, with 16 bases between. DNA of the CDR3: TGTGCCAGCAGCTCCCGGGACTCTGCTTTCACAGATACGCAGTATTTT. Its protein product is CASSSRDSAFTDTQYF.

The chain has TRBV24-1 and TRBJ2-1, with 7 bases fitting TRBD2. The V gene end was trimmed by 5 bases and the J gene end by 0 bases; junction bases not matched to a gene: 9. The CDR3 extends over 17 amino acids. Germline V gives CDR1 KGHDR, CDR2 SFDVKD. For the CDR3, the DNA is TGTGCCACCAGTGCCTTGACGGGGGGTAGCTCCTACAATGAGCAGTTCTTC. It translates to CATSALTGGSSYNEQFF.

This clone was observed once. The chain recombines TRBV19 with TRBJ1-5; D uncertain. CDR3 length: 14 amino acids. Between the trimmed V and J ends, which lost 0 bases and 2 bases, there was a span of 5 bases. The germline CDR1 and CDR2 sequences are LNHDA and SQIVND (reference sequence). CDR3 protein: CASSIEGGNQPQHF. DNA for the CDR3: TGTGCCAGTAGTATAGAAGGAGGCAATCAGCCCCAGCATTTT.

The chain carries TRBV15 and TRBJ1-2; D might be TRBD1 (6 bases). Trimming stripped 6 bases from V and 2 bases from J, with 10 bases between. The germline V gene has CDR1 LNHNV and CDR2 YYDKDF (reference sequence). This CDR3 comprises 13 residues. CDR3 amino acids: CATSSGTNYGYTF. In DNA, the CDR3 is TGTGCCACCAGTTCCGGGACAAACTATGGCTACACCTTC. Supplemented by reference TRBV15 and TRBJ1-2, the full variable domain reads DAMVIQNPRYQVTQFGKPVTLSCSQTLNHNVMYWYQQKSSQAPKLLFHYYDKDFNNEADTPDNFQSRRPNTSFCFLDIRSPGLGDTAMYLCATSSGTNYGYTFGSGTRLTVV.

The V and J genes are TRBV2 and TRBJ1-2, with 7 bases lining up with TRBD1. Trimming took 4 bases from V and 4 from J; bases not matched to a gene: 3. In germline, CDR1 is SNHLY, CDR2 FYNNEI. The CDR3 spans 13 residues. DNA of the CDR3: TGTGCCAGCAGTGCAGGGGGTAGCTATGGCTACACCTTC. It translates to CASSAGGSYGYTF.

V gene TRBV7-2 combines with J gene TRBJ2-7; TRBD1 is a possible D gene (5 bases). CDR3 length: 14 residues. Trimming pared 6 bases from V and 6 bases from J, leaving 18 bases between. CDR1 and CDR2 from the germline V gene are SGHTA and FQGNSA. The CDR3 loop reads CASRPGAQGLEQYF. CDR3 nucleotide sequence: TGTGCCAGCAGACCAGGTGCGCAGGGCCTCGAGCAGTACTTC. Based on the CDR3 plus reference TRBV7-2 and TRBJ2-7, the full variable domain is GAGVSQSPSNKVTEKGKDVELRCDPISGHTALYWYRQSLGQGLEFLIYFQGNSAPDKSGLPSDRFSAERTGGSVSTLTIQRTQQEDSAVYLCASRPGAQGLEQYFGPGTRLTVT.